This entry features one TCR beta chain sequence. The sample is drawn from a study of blood T cell repertoires in COVID-19. The wider study: Sources were T cells, B-cell-depleted T cells, or PBMCs; the material itself was cDNA or gDNA.

In terms of age and location, participants ranged from about 18 to 90 years and lived in 24 US areas. TCRdb's table, derived via immunoSEQ multiplex PCR, lists solely in-frame clones and lacks some. The data hold roughly 200,000 clones, with roughly 82% observed a single time. This receptor was taken from a man in his forties who had recovered from COVID-19. Specimen: PBMCs or T cells enriched from blood (not recorded which).

CDR3 sequence (DNA): TGTGCCACCAGTGCCGGGTCTGTGACACCCCTCCACTTT. Encoded protein: CATSAGSVTPLHF. The genes are TRBV24-1 and TRBJ1-6, with D unresolved. Trimming cost V 5 bases and J 11 bases, with 12 bases left between them. Germline V gene sequence: CDR1 KGHDR, CDR2 SFDVKD. This CDR3 has 13 amino acids.